This entry concerns a single T cell receptor beta chain. Its antigen is not identified. A much larger clone lies one base from this, so it may be a read error. Relying on iRepertoire HTBI primers and Arm-PCR of CDR3 regions, the team built TCR beta libraries. In TCRdb, the multiplex PCR reads were re-called with MiXCR into one record per CDR3 protein. The sample yields about 450,000 distinct CDR3 sequences, 23% seen once. This CDR3 has 16 residues. Germline assignment: CDR1 MNHNS and CDR2 SASEGT. The V end lost 7 bases, the J end lost 6 bases, and 25 bases lay between the germline ends. This specimen belongs to a study of regulatory T cells in long-lasting Graves disease. About the research overall: To qualify as persistent, Graves' disease required over 5 years of antithyroid drugs with positive TSH receptor antibodies. Study observations and caveats: TRBV28, TRBJ1-2 and TRBJ2-5 were favored in persistent disease. The persistent group shared 2,500 to 3,000 public clonotypes, more than the roughly 990 shared by new patients.

Sample time point: persistent/refractory GD, antithyroid drugs over 5 years with positive TRAb. Construction of the TCR library relied on RNA isolated from PBMCs. Around 9 milliliters of peripheral blood were drawn into EDTA tubes. The sample here was peripheral blood mononuclear cells (PBMCs), taken when the disease was refractory, from a patient treated with antithyroid drugs. The chain is built from TRBV6-1 and TRBJ2-7, with D tentatively TRBD1 or TRBD2 (5 bases each). The origin of this receptor is a female donor with Graves disease. The CDR3, as DNA: TGTGCCAGCATCATGATTGTCGGGACCTCCGTAACCGAGCAGTACTTC. Its protein is CASIMIVGTSVTEQYF.